This is a list of T cell receptor beta chains from one sample in a study of blood T cell repertoires in COVID-19. Generated by immunoSEQ multiplex PCR, the TCRdb table keeps only in-frame clones and is missing some. The table has fewer than 150,000 clones, about 90% seen once; the top ten hold approximately 7.9%. The sample was peripheral blood. The origin of the receptors is a man between 65 and 79 years old who had recovered from COVID-19. CDR3s include the opening cysteine and the closing phenylalanine or tryptophan. The D gene is left open where the match is weak.

D gene,J gene,V gene,CDR3 protein
-,TRBJ1-1,TRBV15,CATSVAGGLRAFF
TRBD2,TRBJ2-3,TRBV5-1,CASSSITSGGATDTQYF
-,TRBJ2-3,TRBV9,CASSATGYWKTDTQYF
TRBD2,TRBJ2-5,TRBV30,CAWGGRRGETQYF
-,TRBJ2-3,TRBV4-3,CASSQVWDSTQYF
TRBD2,TRBJ2-2,TRBV7-8,CASRFSGGPLKTGELFF
-,TRBJ2-5,TRBV5-1,CASSLVGQIQETQYF
-,TRBJ2-7,TRBV13,CASSSPGTNSYEQYF
-,TRBJ1-4,TRBV28,CASNSVPNEKLFF
TRBD1,TRBJ1-2,TRBV23-1,CASSQISADRGLLPPVNYGYTF
-,TRBJ1-1,TRBV6-5,CASSYSDGTYFF
-,TRBJ2-1,TRBV6-5,CASSNSVNEQFF
TRBD1,TRBJ1-1,TRBV7-2,CASSLRRGQNTEAFF
-,TRBJ1-1,TRBV5-1,CASSLVSATWNTEAFF
-,TRBJ1-1,TRBV2,CASPPSPYSEAFF
TRBD1,TRBJ1-2,TRBV3-1/TRBV3-2,CASSGTGARYGYTF
TRBD1,TRBJ2-7,TRBV5-6,CASSFRQGFYEQYF
-,TRBJ2-2,TRBV7-6,CASSPRMGVEDTGELFF
-,TRBJ2-3,TRBV4-2,CASSQVQDGSGTDTQYF
TRBD1,TRBJ1-2,TRBV15,CATSRDLRGTGAF
-,TRBJ2-2,TRBV5-1,CASSSGVGNTGELFF
TRBD2,TRBJ2-1,TRBV4-2,CASSQGTSVGNEQFF
TRBD2,TRBJ2-2,TRBV29-1,CSVGGGNTGELFF
-,TRBJ1-1,TRBV2,CASSQDRRNTEAFF
-,TRBJ2-2,TRBV4-1,CASSQEGYRANTGELFF
-,TRBJ1-1,TRBV29-1,CSVPSEGSTEAFF
TRBD1,TRBJ2-7,TRBV28,CASSSLFRQGKRGGAYEQYF
-,TRBJ2-3,TRBV3-1/TRBV3-2,CASSPYRFGADTQYF
-,TRBJ1-1,TRBV29-1,CSVELRTFNTEAFF
-,TRBJ2-1,TRBV21-1,CATRGSQREAKDSYNEQFF
-,TRBJ2-7,TRBV5-6,CASSRRGSSYEQYF
-,TRBJ1-1,TRBV6-5,CASSYSNRADTEAFF
-,TRBJ2-7,TRBV11-2,CASSLAGEQYF
-,TRBJ2-3,TRBV10-3,CAISLSGRTDTQYF
-,TRBJ2-7,TRBV4-2,CASSQTGTFTYEQYF
TRBD1,TRBJ2-7,TRBV6-2/TRBV6-3,CASSPGTGAYYEQYF
TRBD1,TRBJ2-3,TRBV5-1,CASSPGTEADTQYF
-,TRBJ2-5,TRBV4-2,CASSQSELTQETQYF
-,TRBJ1-4,TRBV7-3,CASRSTTNEKLFF
TRBD1,TRBJ1-2,TRBV27,CASSSWDRVNYGYTF
-,TRBJ1-1,TRBV7-9,CASSSMDTEAFF
TRBD1,TRBJ2-7,TRBV5-1,CASSLETGGPYEQYF
-,TRBJ2-1,TRBV1,CTSSQGAGGPNNEQFF
-,TRBJ1-1,TRBV15,CATSRRTQGQTNTEAFF
TRBD1,TRBJ1-5,TRBV19,CASSIGPRQGLGQPQHF
-,TRBJ2-1,TRBV10-1,CAIKTAYNEQFF
-,TRBJ2-5,TRBV5-1,CASSPSGIPQETQYF
TRBD1,TRBJ1-6,TRBV18,CASRPGTGDSPLHF
-,TRBJ2-3,TRBV9,CASSGGPNTDTQYF
TRBD1,TRBJ2-2,TRBV24-1,CATSDQGERTGELFF